This TCR beta chain was observed in a study of T cells in Graves' hyperthyroidism and ophthalmopathy. The junction had 9 bases not matched to a gene; V was cut back by 0 bases and J by 3 bases. The CDR3 totals 18 residues. Germline lookup yields CDR1 KGHSH and CDR2 LQKENI. Uncontrolled infections, other autoimmune diseases, pregnancy or lactation led to exclusion of patients. PBMCs were sourced from more than 9 ml fresh peripheral blood. For this clonotype: Its cognate antigen is unknown.

Findings and limits, study-wide: Most thyroid clonotypes that were expanded above 0.001 also turned up in blood.

RNA transcripts yielded amplified TCR beta CDR3 regions. The TCR CDR3 first-round RT-PCR relied on the HTBI primer set. In TCRdb, the multiplex PCR reads were re-called with MiXCR into one record per CDR3 protein. The sample has nearly 250,000 distinct CDR3 sequences, roughly 15% seen once; the top ten hold about 30%. The origin of this receptor is a woman aged 18-29 years with Graves' ophthalmopathy. The chain recombines TRBV18 with TRBJ2-7; TRBD1 aligns across 12 bases. The sample taken for sequencing was blood. This CDR3 reads CASSPPSSGTGGHYEQYF. CDR3 in DNA: TGTGCCAGCTCACCACCTAGTTCTGGGACAGGGGGCCACTACGAGCAGTACTTC.